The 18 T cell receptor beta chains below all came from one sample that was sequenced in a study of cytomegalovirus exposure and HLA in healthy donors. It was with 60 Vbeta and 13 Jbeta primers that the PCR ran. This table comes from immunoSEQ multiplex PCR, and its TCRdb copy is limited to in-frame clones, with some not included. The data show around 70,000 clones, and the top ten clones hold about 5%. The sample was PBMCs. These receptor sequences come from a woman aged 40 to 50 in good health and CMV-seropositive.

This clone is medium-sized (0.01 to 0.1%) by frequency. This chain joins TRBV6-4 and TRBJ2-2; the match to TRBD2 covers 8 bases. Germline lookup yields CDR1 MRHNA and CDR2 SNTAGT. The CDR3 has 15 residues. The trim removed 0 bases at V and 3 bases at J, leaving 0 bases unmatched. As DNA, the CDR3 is TGTGCCAGCAGTGACTCGACTAGCGACACCGGGGAGCTGTTTTTT. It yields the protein CASSDSTSDTGELFF.

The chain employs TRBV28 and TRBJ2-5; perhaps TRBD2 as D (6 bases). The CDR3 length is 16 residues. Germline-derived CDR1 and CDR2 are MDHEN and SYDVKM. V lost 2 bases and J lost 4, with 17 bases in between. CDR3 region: CASSLRYSLGGETQYF. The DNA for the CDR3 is TGTGCCAGCAGTTTACGGTATTCGCTCGGGGGAGAGACCCAGTACTTC.

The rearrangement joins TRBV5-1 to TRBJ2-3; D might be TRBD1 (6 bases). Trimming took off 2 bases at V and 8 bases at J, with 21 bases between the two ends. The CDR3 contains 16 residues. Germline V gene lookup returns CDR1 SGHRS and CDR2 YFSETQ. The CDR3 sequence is CASSLDRLTSLGTQYF. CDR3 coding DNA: TGCGCCAGCAGCTTAGACAGGTTGACTTCTCTGGGTACGCAGTATTTT.

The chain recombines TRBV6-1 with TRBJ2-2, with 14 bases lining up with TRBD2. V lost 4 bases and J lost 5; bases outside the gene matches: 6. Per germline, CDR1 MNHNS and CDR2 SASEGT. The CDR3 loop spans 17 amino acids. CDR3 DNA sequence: TGTGCCAGCAGTGCGACTAGCGGGAGGGCGGGGACCGGGGAGCTGTTTTTT. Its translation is CASSATSGRAGTGELFF.

The CDR3 DNA reads TGTGCCAGCAGCCCAGGACAGGGCCACGAGCAGTACTTC. This sequence encodes CASSPGQGHEQYF. The J gene is TRBJ2-7, the V gene TRBV11-3, with 8 bases that match TRBD1. Unmatched junction bases numbered 5, after V lost 5 bases and J lost 5 bases. The CDR3 is 13 residues long. Germline V gene data show CDR1 as SGHNT and CDR2 as YENEEA.

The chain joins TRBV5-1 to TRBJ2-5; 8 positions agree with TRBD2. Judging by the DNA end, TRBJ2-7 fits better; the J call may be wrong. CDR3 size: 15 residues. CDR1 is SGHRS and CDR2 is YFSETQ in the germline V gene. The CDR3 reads CASSLAPGGPGEQYF. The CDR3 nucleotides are TGCGCCAGCAGCTTGGCCCCGGGAGGGCCCGGCGAGCAGTACTTC.

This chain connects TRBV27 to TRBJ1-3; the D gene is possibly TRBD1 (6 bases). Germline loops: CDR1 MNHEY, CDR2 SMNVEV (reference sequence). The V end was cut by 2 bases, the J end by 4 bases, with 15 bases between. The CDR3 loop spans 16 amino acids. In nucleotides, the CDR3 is TGTGCCAGCAGTTTACTCCCTCCCGGACAGGGAAACACCATATATTTT. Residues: CASSLLPPGQGNTIYF.

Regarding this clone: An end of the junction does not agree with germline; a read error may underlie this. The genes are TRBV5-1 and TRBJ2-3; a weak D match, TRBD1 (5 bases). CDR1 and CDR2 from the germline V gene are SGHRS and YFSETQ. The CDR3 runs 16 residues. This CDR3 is CASSLEAIASTGTQYF. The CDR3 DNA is TGCGCCAGCAGCTTGGAGGCAATAGCCTCCACAGGTACGCAGTATTTT.

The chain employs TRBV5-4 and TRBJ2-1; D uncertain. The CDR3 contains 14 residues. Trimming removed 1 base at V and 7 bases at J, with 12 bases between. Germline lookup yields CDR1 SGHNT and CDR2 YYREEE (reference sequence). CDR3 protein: CASSLSQDSNEQFF. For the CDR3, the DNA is TGTGCCAGCAGCTTGTCCCAGGATTCGAATGAGCAGTTCTTC.

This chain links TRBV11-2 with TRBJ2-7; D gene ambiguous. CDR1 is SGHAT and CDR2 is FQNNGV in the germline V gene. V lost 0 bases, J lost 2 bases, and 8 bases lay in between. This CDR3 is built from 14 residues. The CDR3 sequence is CASSLDPQAYEQYF. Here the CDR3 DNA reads TGTGCCAGCAGCTTAGATCCTCAGGCCTACGAGCAGTACTTC. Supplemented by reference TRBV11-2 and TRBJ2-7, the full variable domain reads EAGVAQSPRYKIIEKRQSVAFWCNPISGHATLYWYQQILGQGPKLLIQFQNNGVVDDSQLPKDRFSAERLKGVDSTLKIQPAKLEDSAVYLCASSLDPQAYEQYFGPGTRLTVT.

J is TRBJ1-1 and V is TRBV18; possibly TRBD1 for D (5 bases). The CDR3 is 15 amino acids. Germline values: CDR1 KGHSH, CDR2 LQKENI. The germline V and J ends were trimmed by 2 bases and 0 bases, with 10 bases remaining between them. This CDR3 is CASSPREDMNTEAFF. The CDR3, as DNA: TGTGCCAGCTCACCAAGGGAGGACATGAACACTGAAGCTTTCTTT.

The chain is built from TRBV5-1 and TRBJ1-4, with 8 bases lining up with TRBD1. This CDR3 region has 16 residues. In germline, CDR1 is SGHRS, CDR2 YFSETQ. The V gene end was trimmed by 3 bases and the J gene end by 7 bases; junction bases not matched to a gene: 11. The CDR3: CASSYATGAGSEKLFF. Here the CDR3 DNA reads TGCGCCAGCAGCTACGCGACAGGGGCCGGGAGTGAAAAACTGTTTTTT.

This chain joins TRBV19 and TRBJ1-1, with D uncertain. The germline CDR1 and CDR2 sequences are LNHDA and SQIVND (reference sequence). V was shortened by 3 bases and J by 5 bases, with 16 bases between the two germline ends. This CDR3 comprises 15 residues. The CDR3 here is CASSIQDPPGTEAFF. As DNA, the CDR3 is TGTGCCAGTAGTATCCAGGATCCCCCGGGGACTGAAGCTTTCTTT.

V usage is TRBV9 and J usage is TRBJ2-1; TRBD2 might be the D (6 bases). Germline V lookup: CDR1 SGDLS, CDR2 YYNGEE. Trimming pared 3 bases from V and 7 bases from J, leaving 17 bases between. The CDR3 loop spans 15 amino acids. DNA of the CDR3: TGTGCCAGCAGCGCCAGTTCGAACCGGGGGAATGAGCAGTTCTTC. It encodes CASSASSNRGNEQFF. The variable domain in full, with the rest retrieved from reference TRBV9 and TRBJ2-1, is DSGVTQTPKHLITATGQRVTLRCSPRSGDLSVYWYQQSLDQGLQFLIQYYNGEERAKGNILERFSAQQFPDLHSELNLSSLELGDSALYFCASSASSNRGNEQFFGPGTRLTVL.

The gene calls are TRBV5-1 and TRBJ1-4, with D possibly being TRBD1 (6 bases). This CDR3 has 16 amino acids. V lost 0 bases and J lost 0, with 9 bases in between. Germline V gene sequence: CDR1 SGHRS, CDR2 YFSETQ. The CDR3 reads CASSLDPGATNEKLFF. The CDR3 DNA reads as TGCGCCAGCAGCTTGGATCCAGGGGCAACTAATGAAAAACTGTTTTTT. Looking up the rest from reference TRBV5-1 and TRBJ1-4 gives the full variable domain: KAGVTQTPRYLIKTRGQQVTLSCSPISGHRSVSWYQQTPGQGLQFLFEYFSETQRNKGNFPGRFSGRQFSNSRSEMNVSTLELGDSALYLCASSLDPGATNEKLFFGSGTQLSVL.

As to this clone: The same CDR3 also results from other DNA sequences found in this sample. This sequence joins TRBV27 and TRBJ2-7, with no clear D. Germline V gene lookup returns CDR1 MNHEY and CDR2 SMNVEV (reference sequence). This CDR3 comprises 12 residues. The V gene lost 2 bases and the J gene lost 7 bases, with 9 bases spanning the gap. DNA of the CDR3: TGTGCCAGCAGTTTAGTTCCGGGTGAGCAGTACTTC. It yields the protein CASSLVPGEQYF.

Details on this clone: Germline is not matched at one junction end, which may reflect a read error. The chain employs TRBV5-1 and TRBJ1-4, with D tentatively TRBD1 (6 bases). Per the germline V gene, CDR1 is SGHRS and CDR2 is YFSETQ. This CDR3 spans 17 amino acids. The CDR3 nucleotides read TGCGCCGGCAGTAAAGCTCACAGGGATAAGGCTAATGAAAAACTGTTTTTT. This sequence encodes CAGSKAHRDKANEKLFF.

CDR3 nucleotide sequence: TGTGCCAGCAGCCCCTCGGACAGGGGGCTTGTGTATAACACTGAAGCTTTCTTT. It yields the protein CASSPSDRGLVYNTEAFF. The V call is TRBV14, the J call TRBJ1-1; 11 positions agree with TRBD1. The germline CDR1 and CDR2 sequences are SGHDN and FVKESK. V lost 4 bases and J lost 2; bases outside the gene matches: 12. The CDR3 sequence is 18 residues long.